The 5 T cell receptor beta chains below all came from one sample that was sequenced in a study of technical replicates of blood from a few donors. The table came from immunoSEQ multiplex PCR; TCRdb's copy has only in-frame clones and leaves some out. In the table there are 50,000 to 60,000 clones, about nine tenths of which are singletons. Sequencing was performed on PBMCs. Receptors originate from a human donor in good health. Some clones in this sample may be carry-over from other donors' samples.

The J gene is TRBJ1-4, the V gene TRBV29-1; 8 nucleotides agree with TRBD1. V lost 6 bases, J lost 4 bases, and 16 bases stayed unmatched. Germline values: CDR1 SQVTM, CDR2 ANQGSEA. The CDR3 spans 17 residues. The CDR3, as DNA: TGCAGCGTATCCGGACTGAGGACAGGGAGTGTTAATGAAAAACTGTTTTTT. Translated: CSVSGLRTGSVNEKLFF.

The chain carries TRBV4-3 and TRBJ2-1; 7 nucleotides line up with TRBD2. V lost 0 bases to trimming and J lost 7 bases; unmatched junction nucleotides: 6. Germline V gene lookup returns CDR1 LGHNA and CDR2 YSLEER. CDR3 length equals 15 residues. CDR3 coding DNA: TGCGCCAGCAGCCAAGATCGGGAGGCCCAGAATGAGCAGTTCTTC. Translation: CASSQDREAQNEQFF.

The CDR3 DNA is TGTGCCAGCAGCTTGACGGAACCGGGGACAGATACGCAGTATTTT. Translated: CASSLTEPGTDTQYF. V is TRBV5-6 and J is TRBJ2-3, with a possible D match to TRBD2 (5 bases). The V gene lost 1 base and the J gene lost 3 bases, with 12 bases spanning the gap. This CDR3 comprises 15 residues. Germline V lookup: CDR1 SGHDT, CDR2 YYEEEE.

The chain has TRBV7-2 and TRBJ2-5, with 11 bases matching TRBD2. Germline CDR1 is SGHTA and CDR2 is FQGNSA. CDR3 length: 20 residues. The V gene end was trimmed by 0 bases and the J gene end by 1 base; junction bases not matched to a gene: 13. CDR3 residues: CASSLALGLAGGNSQETQYF. CDR3 in DNA: TGTGCCAGCAGCTTAGCGCTGGGTCTAGCGGGGGGAAACAGCCAAGAGACCCAGTACTTC.

The V gene is TRBV7-3, the J gene TRBJ2-1, with TRBD2 identical over 13 bases. The V gene end was trimmed by 5 bases and the J gene end by 6 bases; junction bases not matched to a gene: 13. This CDR3 is built from 18 residues. CDR1 and CDR2 (germline): SGHTA, FQGTGA. CDR3 protein: CASSRIGTSGKNRNEQFF. The CDR3 bases are TGTGCCAGCAGCCGTATAGGGACTAGCGGGAAGAACCGCAATGAGCAGTTCTTC.